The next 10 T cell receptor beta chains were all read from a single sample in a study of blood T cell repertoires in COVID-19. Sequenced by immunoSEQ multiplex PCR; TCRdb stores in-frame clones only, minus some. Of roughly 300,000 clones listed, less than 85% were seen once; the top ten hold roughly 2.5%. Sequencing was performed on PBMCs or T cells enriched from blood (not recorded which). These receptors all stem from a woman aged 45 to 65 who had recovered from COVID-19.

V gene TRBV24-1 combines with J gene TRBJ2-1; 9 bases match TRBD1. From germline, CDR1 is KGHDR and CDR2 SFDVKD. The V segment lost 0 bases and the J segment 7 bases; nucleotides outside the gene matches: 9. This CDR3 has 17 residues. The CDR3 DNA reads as TGTGCCACCAGTGATTTGCCAGGGACAGGGTATAGGAATGAGCAGTTCTTC. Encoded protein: CATSDLPGTGYRNEQFF.

The CDR3 spells CASREINSNQPQHF. The CDR3, as DNA: TGTGCCAGCAGGGAGATAAATAGCAATCAGCCCCAGCATTTT. V and J are TRBV28 and TRBJ1-5; D unclear. Germline CDR1 MDHEN, CDR2 SYDVKM. Trimming pared 6 bases from V and 0 bases from J, leaving 9 bases between. This CDR3 spans 14 amino acids. Full variable domain (missing parts from reference TRBV28 and TRBJ1-5): DVKVTQSSRYLVKRTGEKVFLECVQDMDHENMFWYRQDPGLGLRLIYFSYDVKMKEKGDIPEGYSVSREKKERFSLILESASTNQTSMYLCASREINSNQPQHFGDGTRLSIL.

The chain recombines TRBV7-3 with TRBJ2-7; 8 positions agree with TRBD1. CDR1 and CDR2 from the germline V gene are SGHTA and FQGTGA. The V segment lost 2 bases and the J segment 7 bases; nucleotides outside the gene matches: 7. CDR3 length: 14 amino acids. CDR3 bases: TGTGCCAGCAGCTTAGGACAGGGAATAGGGGAGCAGTACTTC. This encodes CASSLGQGIGEQYF.

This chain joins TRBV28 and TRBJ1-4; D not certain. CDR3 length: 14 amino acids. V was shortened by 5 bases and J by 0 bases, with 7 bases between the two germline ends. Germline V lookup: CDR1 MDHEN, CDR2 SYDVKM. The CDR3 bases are TGTGCCAGCAGTCGCTATGCAACTAATGAAAAACTGTTTTTT. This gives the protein CASSRYATNEKLFF. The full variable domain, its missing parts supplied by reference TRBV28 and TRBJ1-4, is DVKVTQSSRYLVKRTGEKVFLECVQDMDHENMFWYRQDPGLGLRLIYFSYDVKMKEKGDIPEGYSVSREKKERFSLILESASTNQTSMYLCASSRYATNEKLFFGSGTQLSVL.

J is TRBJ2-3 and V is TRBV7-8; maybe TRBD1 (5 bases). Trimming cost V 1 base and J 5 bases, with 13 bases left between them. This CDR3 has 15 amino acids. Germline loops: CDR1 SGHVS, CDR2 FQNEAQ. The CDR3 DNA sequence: TGTGCCAGCAGCTTAGTGGTTGGTAGGGGAGATACGCAGTATTTT. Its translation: CASSLVVGRGDTQYF.

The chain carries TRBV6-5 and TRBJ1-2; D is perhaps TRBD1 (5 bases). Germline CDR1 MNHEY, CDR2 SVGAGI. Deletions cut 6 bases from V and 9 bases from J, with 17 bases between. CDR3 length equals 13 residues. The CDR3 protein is CASSSGTSRSYTF. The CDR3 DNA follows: TGTGCCAGCAGCTCCGGGACTTCTAGAAGCTACACCTTC.

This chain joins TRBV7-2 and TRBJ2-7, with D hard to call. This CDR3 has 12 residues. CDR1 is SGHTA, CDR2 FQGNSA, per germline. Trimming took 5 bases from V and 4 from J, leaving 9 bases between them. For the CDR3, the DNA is TGTGCCAGCAGCCCGTCCCTTTACGAGCAGTACTTC. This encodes CASSPSLYEQYF.

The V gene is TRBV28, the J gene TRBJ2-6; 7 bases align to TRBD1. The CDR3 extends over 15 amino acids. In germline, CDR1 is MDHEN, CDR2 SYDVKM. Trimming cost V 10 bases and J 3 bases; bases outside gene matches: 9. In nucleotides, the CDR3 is TGTGCCACCGAATCCACAGGGGTTGGGGCCAACGTCCTGACTTTC. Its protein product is CATESTGVGANVLTF.

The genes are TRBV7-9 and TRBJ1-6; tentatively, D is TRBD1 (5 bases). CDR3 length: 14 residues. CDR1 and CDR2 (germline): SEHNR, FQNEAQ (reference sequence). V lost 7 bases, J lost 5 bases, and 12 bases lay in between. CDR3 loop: CASINGGNNSPLHF. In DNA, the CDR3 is TGTGCCAGCATTAACGGGGGGAATAATTCACCCCTCCACTTT.

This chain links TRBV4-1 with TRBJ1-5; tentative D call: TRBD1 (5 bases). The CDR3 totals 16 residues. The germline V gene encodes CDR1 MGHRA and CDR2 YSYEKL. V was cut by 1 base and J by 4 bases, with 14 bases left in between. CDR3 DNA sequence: TGCGCCAGCAGCCAAGTTCCAGGGATCCCGAATCAGCCCCAGCATTTT. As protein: CASSQVPGIPNQPQHF.